This note documents a single T cell receptor (beta chain) sequence. The data were taken from a study of CD8 T cells in Susac syndrome. The RNA, about 0.5 to 1 ug, was put through reverse transcription using random hexamers. Each CDR3 protein gets one entry after TCRdb re-called the immunoSEQ multiplex PCR reads with MiXCR. The profile covers some 120,000 distinct CDR3 sequences, with about 96% appearing a single time and more than 0.1% taken by the ten largest. FACS enriched CD8+ TEMRA cells, while bulk CD8+ and CD4+ were negatively isolated. This TCR was sampled from a human donor in good health. Source material: CD4+ T cells from PBMCs.

CDR3 residues: CASSLVGTGFPQETQYF. The CDR3 nucleotides are TGTGCCAGCAGCTTAGTAGGGACAGGATTCCCCCAAGAGACCCAGTACTTC. The chain recombines TRBV7-2 with TRBJ2-5, with 8 bases matching TRBD1. Unmatched junction bases numbered 8, after V lost 1 base and J lost 1 base. Germline loops: CDR1 SGHTA, CDR2 FQGNSA. CDR3 length: 17 residues.